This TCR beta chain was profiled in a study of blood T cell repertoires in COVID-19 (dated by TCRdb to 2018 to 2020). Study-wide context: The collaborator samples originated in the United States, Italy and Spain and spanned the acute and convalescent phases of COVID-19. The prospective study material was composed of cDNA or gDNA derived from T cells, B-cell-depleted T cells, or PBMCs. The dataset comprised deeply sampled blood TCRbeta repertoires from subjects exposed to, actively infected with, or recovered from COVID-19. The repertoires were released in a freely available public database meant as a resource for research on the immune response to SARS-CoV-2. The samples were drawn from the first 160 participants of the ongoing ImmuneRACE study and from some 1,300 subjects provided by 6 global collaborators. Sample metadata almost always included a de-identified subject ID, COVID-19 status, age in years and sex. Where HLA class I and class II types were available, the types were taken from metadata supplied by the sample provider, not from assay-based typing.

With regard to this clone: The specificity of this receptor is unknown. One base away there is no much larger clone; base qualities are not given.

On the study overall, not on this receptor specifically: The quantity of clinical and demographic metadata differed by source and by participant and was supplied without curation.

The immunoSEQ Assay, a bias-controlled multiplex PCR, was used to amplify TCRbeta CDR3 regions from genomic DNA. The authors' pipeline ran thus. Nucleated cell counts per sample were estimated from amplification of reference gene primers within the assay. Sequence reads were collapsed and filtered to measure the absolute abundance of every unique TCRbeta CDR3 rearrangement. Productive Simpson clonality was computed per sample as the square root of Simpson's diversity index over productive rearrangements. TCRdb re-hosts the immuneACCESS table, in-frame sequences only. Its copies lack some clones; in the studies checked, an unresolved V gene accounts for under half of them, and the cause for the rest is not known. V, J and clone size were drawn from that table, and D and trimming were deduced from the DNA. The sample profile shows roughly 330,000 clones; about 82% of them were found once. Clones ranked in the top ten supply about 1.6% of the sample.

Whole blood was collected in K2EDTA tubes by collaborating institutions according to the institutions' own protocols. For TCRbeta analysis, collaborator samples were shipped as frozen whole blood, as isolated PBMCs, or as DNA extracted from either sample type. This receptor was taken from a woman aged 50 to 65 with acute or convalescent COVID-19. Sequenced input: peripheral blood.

The CDR3 loop reads CASSHKGGWYEQYF. The nucleotide sequence reads as follows: TGTGCCAGCAGCCACAAAGGGGGCTGGTACGAGCAGTACTTC. The chain links TRBV3-1 (or the pseudogene TRBV3-2) with TRBJ2-7; TRBD1 lines up with 7 middle nucleotides. The germline V gene (reference sequence) supplies CDR1 LGHDT and CDR2 YNNKEL. Trimming accounts for 3 bases at V and 4 bases at J, while the number of junction bases matched to no gene is 6. The CDR3 holds 14 amino acids from the cysteine to the phenylalanine. Only the CDR3 portion is preserved as DNA: 42 bases, with reading frame beginning at the first base.